This T cell receptor (beta chain) was captured by sequencing in a study of T cell repertoires in cytomegalovirus infection. Worth noting for this clonotype: Its antigen is as yet unknown.

Study-wide points: CMV-specific TCR beta clonotypes restricted by HLA-C dominated the ex vivo response.

TCRdb reprocessed the reads via MiXCR and lists one record per CDR3 protein. Of 700,000 to 850,000 distinct CDR3 sequences listed, about 30% were seen once; the top ten hold roughly 12%. This TCR came from a human donor in good health (CMV status not recorded). Some clones in this sample may be carry-over from other donors' samples. Sequencing used cultured CD8+ T cells from PBMCs, obtained from culture after CMV antigen stimulation.

The chain's CDR3 is CASSISYGVEQYV. The CDR3 DNA sequence: TGTGCCAGTAGTATCAGTTACGGGGTCGAGCAGTACGTC. The genes are TRBV19 and TRBJ2-7; D possibly corresponds to TRBD2 (5 bases). CDR1 LNHDA and CDR2 SQIVND come from the germline V gene (reference sequence). Trimming cost V 3 bases and J 6 bases, with 12 bases left between them. There are 13 residues in the CDR3.